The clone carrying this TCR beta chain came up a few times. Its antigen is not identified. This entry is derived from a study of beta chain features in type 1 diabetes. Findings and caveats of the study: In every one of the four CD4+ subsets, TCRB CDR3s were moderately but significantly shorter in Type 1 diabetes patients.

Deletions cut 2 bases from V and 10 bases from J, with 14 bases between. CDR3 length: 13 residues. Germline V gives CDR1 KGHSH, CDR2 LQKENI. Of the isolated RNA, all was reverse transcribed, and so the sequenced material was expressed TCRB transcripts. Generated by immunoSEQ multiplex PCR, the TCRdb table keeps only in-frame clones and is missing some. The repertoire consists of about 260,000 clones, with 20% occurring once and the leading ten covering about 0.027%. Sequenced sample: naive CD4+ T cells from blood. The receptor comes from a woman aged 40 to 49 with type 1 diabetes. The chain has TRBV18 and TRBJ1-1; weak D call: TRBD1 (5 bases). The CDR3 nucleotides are TGTGCCAGCTCACCAGAATGGGGCAGGGTAGCTTTCTTT. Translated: CASSPEWGRVAFF.